Following are 16 T cell receptor beta chains from one sample sequenced in a study of cytomegalovirus exposure and HLA in healthy donors. Researchers ran the PCR with 60 Vbeta and 13 Jbeta primers. Clones were sequenced by immunoSEQ multiplex PCR, and TCRdb holds only the in-frame ones, with some missing. The listing records about 150,000 clones. Sequenced: PBMCs. These receptors all stem from a woman between 50 and 59 years old in good health and CMV-seronegative.

The chain links TRBV13 to TRBJ2-7; 11 nucleotides agree with TRBD1. CDR3 length: 14 residues. Germline loops: CDR1 PRHDT, CDR2 FYEKMQ (reference sequence). J was trimmed by 6 bases and V by 5 bases; bases with no gene match: 6. The CDR3, as DNA: TGTGCCAGCAGCCCCGGACAGGGGGCCGTCGAGCAGTACTTC. Its protein product is CASSPGQGAVEQYF. The full variable domain, its missing parts supplied by reference TRBV13 and TRBJ2-7, is AAGVIQSPRHLIKEKRETATLKCYPIPRHDTVYWYQQGPGQDPQFLISFYEKMQSDKGSIPDRFSAQQFSDYHSELNMSSLELGDSALYFCASSPGQGAVEQYFGPGTRLTVT.

The gene calls are TRBV21-1 and TRBJ2-7; the DNA was not compared with TRBD2, the D call given in the table. TRBV21-1 has pseudogene status. This CDR3 is built from 17 residues. The CDR3 is CASSKVSGDGLSYEQYF. DNA of the CDR3: TGTGCCAGCAGCAAAGTTTCGGGTGACGGATTGTCCTACGAGCAGTACTTC.

The rearrangement uses TRBV2 and TRBJ1-1, with a weak D call TRBD1 (6 bases). V was shortened by 4 bases and J by 5 bases, with 14 bases between the two germline ends. CDR3 length: 14 amino acids. Germline assignment: CDR1 SNHLY and CDR2 FYNNEI. In DNA form, the CDR3 reads TGTGCCAGCAGTGCCTCCTACAGGGAGACTGAAGCTTTCTTT. Translating it yields CASSASYRETEAFF. The whole variable domain, filled in from reference TRBV2 and TRBJ1-1, reads EPEVTQTPSHQVTQMGQEVILRCVPISNHLYFYWYRQILGQKVEFLVSFYNNEISEKSEIFDDQFSVERPDGSNFTLKIRSTKLEDSAMYFCASSASYRETEAFFGQGTRLTVV.

The gene calls are TRBV28 and TRBJ2-7, with D maybe TRBD2 (6 bases). The germline V gene has CDR1 MDHEN and CDR2 SYDVKM. The CDR3 runs 15 residues. V dropped 5 bases and J dropped 6 bases, with 20 bases sitting between them. The CDR3 DNA reads as TGTGCCAGCAGTCCCGTCTACGGGAGTACGTCCGAGCAGTACTTC. It specifies CASSPVYGSTSEQYF.

The gene calls are TRBV6-5 and TRBJ2-1; a possible D gene is TRBD2 (6 bases). Germline values: CDR1 MNHEY, CDR2 SVGAGI. The V end was cut by 1 base, the J end by 0 bases, with 10 bases between. This CDR3 region has 16 residues. The CDR3 DNA is TGTGCCAGCAGTTACTGGGGGGATAGCTCCTACAATGAGCAGTTCTTC. It translates to CASSYWGDSSYNEQFF.

The chain uses TRBV5-4 and TRBJ2-5; TRBD2 matches at 9 bases. Germline CDR1 and CDR2: SGHNT and YYREEE (reference sequence). CDR3 length: 14 residues. The V and J ends lost 3 bases and 4 bases, in that order; junction bases with no gene match: 4. The CDR3 protein is CASSSQAGGETQYF. CDR3 nucleotides: TGTGCCAGCAGCTCACAAGCGGGGGGAGAGACCCAGTACTTC.

V and J are TRBV30 and TRBJ2-2, with TRBD2 matching 13 bases. The length of the CDR3 is 19 residues. Germline assignment: CDR1 GTSNPN and CDR2 SVGIG (reference sequence). Trimming took 4 bases from V and 0 from J; bases not matched to a gene: 11. Written as DNA, the CDR3 is TGTGCCTGGACGAAACCGGGACTAGCGGGGTCCGCGAACACCGGGGAGCTGTTTTTT. Protein product: CAWTKPGLAGSANTGELFF.

V is TRBV6-1 and J is TRBJ2-3; the D gene is possibly TRBD2 (6 bases). This CDR3 contains 14 residues. Trimming removed 7 bases from V and 1 base from J, with 12 bases in between. CDR1 MNHNS and CDR2 SASEGT come from the germline V gene. The CDR3, as DNA: TGTGCCAGCAACGAAAGGAGGGGCACAGATACGCAGTATTTT. This codes for CASNERRGTDTQYF.

The chain employs TRBV19 and TRBJ1-3; TRBD1 matches at 10 bases. The CDR3 consists of 14 residues. In germline, CDR1 is LNHDA, CDR2 SQIVND (reference sequence). After removal of 8 bases from V and 3 bases from J, the junction contained 4 bases not matched to a gene. As DNA, the CDR3 is TGTGCCAGTTGGGACAGGGGTCTTGGAAACACCATATATTTT. Translated, it gives CASWDRGLGNTIYF.

The V call is TRBV25-1, the J call TRBJ2-7, with a weak D call TRBD2 (7 bases). V lost 8 bases, J lost 0 bases, and 8 bases lay in between. This CDR3 region has 12 residues. The germline gives CDR1 MGHDK, CDR2 SYGVNS. The CDR3 is CASRGASYEQYF. In DNA, the CDR3 is TGTGCCAGCCGGGGGGCCTCCTACGAGCAGTACTTC.

The chain carries TRBV6-5 and TRBJ2-7, with D possibly TRBD1 on 5 matching bases. Germline loops: CDR1 MNHEY, CDR2 SVGAGI. This CDR3 is built from 15 residues. Trimming took 6 bases from V and 0 from J, leaving 15 bases between them. The CDR3 DNA follows: TGTGCCAGCAGCCCCAGGGCCAGGAGCTCCTACGAGCAGTACTTC. This gives the protein CASSPRARSSYEQYF.

The genes are TRBV9 and TRBJ2-6, with D tentatively TRBD1 (6 bases). The CDR3 consists of 16 residues. Per germline, CDR1 SGDLS and CDR2 YYNGEE. The V gene lost 2 bases and the J gene lost 0 bases, with 9 bases spanning the gap. CDR3 in DNA: TGTGCCAGCAGCGTCGACAGGTTCTCTGGGGCCAACGTCCTGACTTTC. Amino acids: CASSVDRFSGANVLTF.

V and J are TRBV7-6 and TRBJ1-2; D is unresolved. The germline gives CDR1 SGHVS, CDR2 FNYEAQ. Trimming cost V 4 bases and J 1 base, with 13 bases left between them. The CDR3 length is 15 residues. CDR3 in amino acids: CASSYPRESNYGYTF. DNA for the CDR3: TGTGCCAGCAGCTACCCGAGGGAGAGTAACTATGGCTACACCTTC.

The chain couples TRBV9 to TRBJ1-1; 8 nucleotides align to TRBD1. V lost 1 base, J lost 6 bases, and 8 bases stayed unmatched. Per the germline V gene, CDR1 is SGDLS and CDR2 is YYNGEE. This CDR3 comprises 15 residues. CDR3 protein: CASSVTGGEYAEAFF. Written as DNA, the CDR3 is TGTGCCAGCAGCGTAACAGGGGGAGAGTACGCTGAAGCTTTCTTT.

This chain links TRBV7-9 with TRBJ2-6, with TRBD1 matching 11 bases. The CDR3 totals 17 residues. CDR1 SEHNR and CDR2 FQNEAQ come from the germline V gene (reference sequence). Losses at the gene ends were 5 bases for V and 4 bases for J; bases not matched to a gene: 7. This CDR3 reads CASSEGQGARGANVLTF. The CDR3, as DNA: TGTGCCAGCAGCGAAGGACAGGGGGCGAGAGGGGCCAACGTCCTGACTTTC.

J is TRBJ2-6 and V is TRBV11-2; D gene uncertain. The V gene's germline CDR1 is SGHAT and CDR2 FQNNGV. V was trimmed by 2 bases and J by 0 bases, leaving 5 bases between them. This CDR3 comprises 15 residues. CDR3 region: CASSLYISGANVLTF. CDR3 nucleotide sequence: TGTGCCAGCAGCTTATATATCTCTGGGGCCAACGTCCTGACTTTC.